These T cell receptor beta chains were read from a single sample in a study of cytomegalovirus exposure and HLA in healthy donors. Sequencing used immunoSEQ multiplex PCR; TCRdb keeps in-frame clones, though not all of them. The table includes some 130,000 clones, roughly 89% detected once. The sample consisted of PBMCs. Source of these receptors: a woman younger than 35 in good health and CMV-seronegative. CDR3s include the opening cysteine and the closing phenylalanine or tryptophan. A D gene is named only where the DNA matches it firmly. Only part of the rows carry a size: once, few, many, or a class if the clone is expanded.

len	v_gene	j_gene	d_gene	abundance	CDR3aa	CDR3nt
14	TRBV10-1	TRBJ2-5	TRBD2	few	CASSESGGQETQYF	TGCGCCAGCAGTGAGTCGGGGGGGCAAGAGACCCAGTACTTC
15	TRBV25-1	TRBJ2-5	TRBD1	NA	CASSPLRTGLETQYF	TGTGCCAGCAGTCCCCTTCGGACAGGGCTGGAGACCCAGTACTTC
14	TRBV7-2	TRBJ2-7	NA	NA	CASSLTGNPYEQYF	TGTGCCAGCAGCCTCACAGGGAACCCCTACGAGCAGTACTTC
14	TRBV6-5	TRBJ2-1	TRBD2	once	CASIPPGTSNEQFF	TGTGCCAGCATCCCCCCCGGGACTAGCAATGAGCAGTTCTTC
13	TRBV6-1	TRBJ2-3	TRBD2	once	CASVLGGGDTQYF	TGTGCCAGCGTCCTCGGGGGGGGTGATACGCAGTATTTT
16	TRBV18	TRBJ2-7	NA	NA	CASSPPGSGPMGEQYF	TGTGCCAGCTCACCACCGGGGTCAGGGCCCATGGGCGAGCAGTACTTC
18	TRBV28	TRBJ2-3	TRBD2	NA	CASSLLVAGGPDTDTQYF	TGTGCCAGCAGTTTATTGGTAGCGGGGGGCCCCGACACAGATACGCAGTATTTT
17	TRBV18	TRBJ2-7	TRBD2	once	CASSPVSTSGGFYEQYF	TGTGCCAGCTCACCGGTTTCAACTAGCGGGGGCTTCTACGAGCAGTACTTC
16	TRBV5-1	TRBJ2-3	TRBD1	NA	CASSLAGQGSTDTQYF	TGCGCCAGCAGCTTGGCAGGACAGGGGAGCACAGATACGCAGTATTTT
15	TRBV5-1	TRBJ2-1	TRBD1	NA	CASSLEGQANNEQFF	TGCGCCAGCAGCTTGGAAGGACAGGCAAACAATGAGCAGTTCTTC
15	TRBV19	TRBJ1-3	NA	NA	CASKAGAGAGNTIYF	TGTGCCAGTAAAGCCGGAGCTGGCGCTGGAAACACCATATATTTT